This T cell receptor (beta chain) was recovered during a study of response to subunit inactivated influenza vaccine. General study findings and limits: New T cells are recruited in small numbers by each seasonal influenza vaccination, according to the authors' suggestion.

TCRdb reanalysed the RT-PCR reads using MiXCR and keeps one entry per CDR3 protein. The sample lists almost 600,000 distinct CDR3 sequences; about 15% were seen once. This clonotype turned up a few times. The antigen is undetermined. The germline CDR1 and CDR2 sequences are SGHVS and FNYEAQ. The CDR3 covers 12 residues. The ends were cut back, 4 bases at V and 4 bases at J, with 6 bases in the middle. The J gene is TRBJ2-3, the V gene TRBV7-6; D is unclear. This clonotype originated in a man aged 45-65 years who received an inactivated influenza vaccine. Specimen: PBMCs from blood, collected about 12 days after vaccination. In nucleotides, the CDR3 is TGTGCCAGCAGCTCAAATCCAGATACGCAGTATTTT. Amino acid sequence: CASSSNPDTQYF.